The 18 T cell receptor beta chains in this list originate from one sample, sequenced in a study of blood T cell repertoires in COVID-19. Assay used: immunoSEQ multiplex PCR; TCRdb lists only in-frame clones, some missing. The sample has roughly 190,000 clones, 84% seen once. The source material was peripheral blood. These receptors came from a human donor in a cohort sampled during active COVID-19.

The gene calls are TRBV10-3 and TRBJ1-3, with 7 bases fitting TRBD1. Germline assignment: CDR1 ENHRY and CDR2 SYGVKD. Trimming took 5 bases from V and 1 from J; bases not matched to a gene: 8. The length of the CDR3 is 16 residues. The DNA for the CDR3 is TGTGCCATCAGTCTTCGACAGGGTTCTTCTGGAAACACCATATATTTT. Translated, it gives CAISLRQGSSGNTIYF.

The chain is built from TRBV29-1 and TRBJ2-3; 7 nucleotides agree with TRBD2. The CDR3 sequence is 16 residues long. Germline-derived CDR1 and CDR2 are SQVTM and ANQGSEA. Losses at the gene ends were 4 bases for V and 7 bases for J; bases not matched to a gene: 17. As DNA, the CDR3 is TGCAGCGTTGTGGGGACTATCAATTCGCTTTCCCATACGCAGTATTTT. It codes for CSVVGTINSLSHTQYF.

This chain uses TRBV2 with TRBJ1-1; 8 nucleotides agree with TRBD1. Germline CDR1 reads SNHLY; CDR2 reads FYNNEI. The CDR3 runs 13 residues. The V gene end was trimmed by 6 bases and the J gene end by 9 bases; junction bases not matched to a gene: 9. CDR3 nucleotides: TGTGCCAGCAGGGGAGACAGGGGAACCCAAGCTTTCTTT. Translated, it gives CASRGDRGTQAFF.

This CDR3 is CASSQLATSTDTQYF. DNA of the CDR3: TGTGCCAGCAGCCAACTAGCGACTAGCACAGATACGCAGTATTTT. The rearrangement links TRBV4-2 to TRBJ2-3, with D possibly being TRBD2 (6 bases). The germline V gene encodes CDR1 LGHNA and CDR2 YNFKEQ. This CDR3 is built from 15 residues. Trimming stripped 2 bases from V and 0 bases from J, with 9 bases between.

The rearrangement joins TRBV28 to TRBJ2-3; TRBD2 matches at 8 bases. The length of the CDR3 is 18 residues. After removal of 6 bases from V and 6 bases from J, the junction contained 20 bases not matched to a gene. The germline V gene encodes CDR1 MDHEN and CDR2 SYDVKM. The CDR3 nucleotides read TGTGCCAGCAGGCTAGGGGGGGGTAGCGGGGTTATCACCGATACGCAGTATTTT. Translation: CASRLGGGSGVITDTQYF.

V gene TRBV10-3 combines with J gene TRBJ1-3; D is perhaps TRBD1 (5 bases). V was cut by 7 bases and J by 0 bases, with 19 bases left in between. From germline, CDR1 is ENHRY and CDR2 SYGVKD. The CDR3 covers 17 residues. The CDR3 DNA sequence: TGTGCCATCAAGACAGCCGGCCTCAGTCCCTCTGGAAACACCATATATTTT. The encoded protein is CAIKTAGLSPSGNTIYF.

The CDR3 DNA reads TGCGCCAGCAGTGAGTTTTTGTCAGCGGGAAGCACAGATACGCAGTATTTT. Its translation is CASSEFLSAGSTDTQYF. This chain links TRBV10-1 with TRBJ2-3, with 7 bases lining up with TRBD2. Germline CDR1 WNHNN, CDR2 SYGVQD (reference sequence). The CDR3 has 17 amino acids. V was clipped by 1 base and J by 0 bases; unmatched bases: 7.

The chain is built from TRBV18 and TRBJ1-1, with D unclear. Germline CDR1 KGHSH, CDR2 LQKENI. The CDR3 consists of 15 residues. V lost 3 bases, J lost 3 bases, and 14 bases lay in between. As DNA, the CDR3 is TGTGCCAGCTCACCCGTTGCCCAAACATACACTGAAGCTTTCTTT. This sequence encodes CASSPVAQTYTEAFF.

The rearrangement uses TRBV10-1 and TRBJ2-2, with a possible D match to TRBD1 (5 bases). Trimming removed 11 bases at V and 7 bases at J, with 17 bases between. Germline CDR1 is WNHNN and CDR2 is SYGVQD (reference sequence). This CDR3 comprises 13 residues. The CDR3 nucleotides are TGCGCCGGTTGCAGGGAAATGGGCGGGGAGCTGTTTTTT. It yields the protein CAGCREMGGELFF.

This chain links TRBV9 with TRBJ2-1, with D tentatively TRBD2 (6 bases). Germline lookup yields CDR1 SGDLS and CDR2 YYNGEE. The CDR3 is 18 amino acids. The V end was cut by 0 bases, the J end by 0 bases, with 16 bases between. The CDR3 protein is CASSVAWGRGSSYNEQFF. The DNA for the CDR3 is TGTGCCAGCAGCGTAGCTTGGGGTCGGGGGAGCTCCTACAATGAGCAGTTCTTC.

The chain uses TRBV5-4 and TRBJ2-2, with TRBD2 matching over 7 bases. Trimming removed 7 bases from V and 1 base from J; junction bases left unmatched: 7. CDR1 and CDR2 from the germline V gene are SGHNT and YYREEE (reference sequence). This CDR3 contains 15 residues. CDR3 DNA: TGTGCCAGCGGACCTCCGGGAGGGAACACCGGGGAGCTGTTTTTT. Its translation: CASGPPGGNTGELFF.

This chain joins TRBV21-1 and TRBJ2-4; the table's D call TRBD1 went unverified against the DNA. TRBV21-1 is a pseudogene locus. This CDR3 contains 19 residues. The CDR3 spells CASSKAGALKKGAKNIQYF. CDR3 nucleotides: TGTGCCAGCAGCAAAGCGGGGGCGCTAAAGAAGGGCGCCAAAAACATTCAGTACTTC.

The chain carries TRBV19 and TRBJ2-5; D possibly corresponds to TRBD1 (6 bases). Germline values: CDR1 LNHDA, CDR2 SQIVND (reference sequence). This CDR3 spans 17 amino acids. Trimming shortened V by 9 bases and J by 0 bases, and 23 bases separated the two germline ends. The CDR3 is CASRNNGQQRYQETQYF. CDR3 DNA sequence: TGTGCCAGCAGAAATAACGGACAGCAACGGTACCAAGAGACCCAGTACTTC.

This chain uses TRBV11-2 with TRBJ2-2; unclear D gene. Germline values: CDR1 SGHAT, CDR2 FQNNGV. V was trimmed by 3 bases and J by 6 bases, leaving 8 bases between them. The CDR3 runs to 13 residues. For the CDR3, the DNA is TGTGCCAGCAGCTTGTACGAGGCCGGGGAGCTGTTTTTT. It specifies CASSLYEAGELFF.

The V gene is TRBV5-4, the J gene TRBJ2-2; 7 bases align to TRBD2. Germline CDR1 reads SGHNT; CDR2 reads YYREEE (reference sequence). Trimming cost V 0 bases and J 5 bases; bases outside gene matches: 4. The CDR3 has 15 amino acids. The CDR3 DNA reads TGTGCCAGCAGCTTGGGAGCGGGGCTAACCGGGGAGCTGTTTTTT. Translation: CASSLGAGLTGELFF.

The chain uses TRBV19 and TRBJ2-2; 8 bases map to TRBD2. The CDR3 length is 15 residues. The germline gives CDR1 LNHDA, CDR2 SQIVND (reference sequence). The V and J ends lost 9 bases and 5 bases, in that order; junction bases with no gene match: 11. CDR3 sequence (DNA): TGTGCCAGCCGAGGACTAGCTGATCCGACCGGGGAGCTGTTTTTT. This codes for CASRGLADPTGELFF. Drawing the rest from reference TRBV19 and TRBJ2-2, the complete variable domain is DGGITQSPKYLFRKEGQNVTLSCEQNLNHDAMYWYRQDPGQGLRLIYYSQIVNDFQKGDIAEGYSVSREKKESFPLTVTSAQKNPTAFYLCASRGLADPTGELFFGEGSRLTVL.

The rearrangement joins TRBV6-5 to TRBJ2-6, with TRBD1 identical over 9 bases. J lost 6 bases, V lost 6 bases, and 6 bases had no gene match. Germline values: CDR1 MNHEY, CDR2 SVGAGI. This CDR3 contains 15 residues. The CDR3 DNA reads as TGTGCCAGCAGGCGACAGGGGGGACTGGCCAACGTCCTGACTTTC. Translating it yields CASRRQGGLANVLTF.

This chain uses TRBV5-6 with TRBJ2-7, with 8 nucleotides matching TRBD2. Unmatched junction bases numbered 4, after V lost 4 bases and J lost 4 bases. The germline CDR1 and CDR2 sequences are SGHDT and YYEEEE. The CDR3 consists of 13 residues. The chain's CDR3 is CASSAGLGYEQYF. As DNA, the CDR3 is TGTGCCAGCAGCGCGGGACTAGGGTACGAGCAGTACTTC.